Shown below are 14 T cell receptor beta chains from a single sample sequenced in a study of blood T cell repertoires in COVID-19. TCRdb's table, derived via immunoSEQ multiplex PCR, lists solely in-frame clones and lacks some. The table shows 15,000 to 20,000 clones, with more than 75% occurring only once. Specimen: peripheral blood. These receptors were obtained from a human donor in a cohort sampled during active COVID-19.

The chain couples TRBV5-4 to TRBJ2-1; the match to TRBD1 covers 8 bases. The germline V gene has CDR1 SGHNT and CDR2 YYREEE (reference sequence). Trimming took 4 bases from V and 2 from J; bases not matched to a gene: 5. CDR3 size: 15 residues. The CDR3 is CASSQDRGAYNEQFF. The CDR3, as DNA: TGTGCCAGCAGCCAAGACAGGGGCGCCTACAATGAGCAGTTCTTC. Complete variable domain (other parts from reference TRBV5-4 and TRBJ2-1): ETGVTQSPTHLIKTRGQQVTLRCSSQSGHNTVSWYQQALGQGPQFIFQYYREEENGRGNFPPRFSGLQFPNYSSELNVNALELDDSALYLCASSQDRGAYNEQFFGPGTRLTVL.

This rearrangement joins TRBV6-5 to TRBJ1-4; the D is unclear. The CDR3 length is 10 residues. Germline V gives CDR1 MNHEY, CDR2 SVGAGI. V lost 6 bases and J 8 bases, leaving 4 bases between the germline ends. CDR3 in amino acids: CASRREKLFF. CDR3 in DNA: TGTGCCAGCAGGAGGGAAAAACTGTTTTTT.

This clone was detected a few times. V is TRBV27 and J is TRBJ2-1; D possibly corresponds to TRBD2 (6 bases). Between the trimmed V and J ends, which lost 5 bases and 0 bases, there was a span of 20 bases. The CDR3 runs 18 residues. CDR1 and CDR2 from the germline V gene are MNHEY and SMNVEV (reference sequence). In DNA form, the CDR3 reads TGTGCCAGCAGTCCACAACCCCCAGGAGGGTCCTCCTACAATGAGCAGTTCTTC. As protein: CASSPQPPGGSSYNEQFF.

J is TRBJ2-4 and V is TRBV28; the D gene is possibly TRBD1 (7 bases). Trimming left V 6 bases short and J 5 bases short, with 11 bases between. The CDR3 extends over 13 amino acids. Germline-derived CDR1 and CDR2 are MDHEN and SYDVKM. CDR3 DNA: TGTGCCAGCAGCCAGGGGGGTCAAAACATTCAGTACTTC. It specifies CASSQGGQNIQYF.

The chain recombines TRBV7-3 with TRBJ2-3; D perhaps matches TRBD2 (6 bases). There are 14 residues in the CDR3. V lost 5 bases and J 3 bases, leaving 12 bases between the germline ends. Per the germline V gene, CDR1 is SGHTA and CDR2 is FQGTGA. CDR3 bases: TGTGCCAGCAGCGAACTCGGGAGTACAGATACGCAGTATTTT. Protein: CASSELGSTDTQYF.

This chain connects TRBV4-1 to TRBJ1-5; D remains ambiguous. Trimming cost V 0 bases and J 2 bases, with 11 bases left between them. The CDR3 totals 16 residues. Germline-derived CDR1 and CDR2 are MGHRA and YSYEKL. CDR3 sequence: CASSQDFPVGNQPQHF. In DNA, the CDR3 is TGCGCCAGCAGCCAAGATTTTCCGGTAGGCAATCAGCCCCAGCATTTT.

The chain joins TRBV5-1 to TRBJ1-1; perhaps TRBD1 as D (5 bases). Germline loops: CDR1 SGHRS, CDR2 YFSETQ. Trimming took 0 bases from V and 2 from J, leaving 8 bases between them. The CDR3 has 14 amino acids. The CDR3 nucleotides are TGCGCCAGCAGCTTGGGGACAACAAACACTGAAGCTTTCTTT. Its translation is CASSLGTTNTEAFF.

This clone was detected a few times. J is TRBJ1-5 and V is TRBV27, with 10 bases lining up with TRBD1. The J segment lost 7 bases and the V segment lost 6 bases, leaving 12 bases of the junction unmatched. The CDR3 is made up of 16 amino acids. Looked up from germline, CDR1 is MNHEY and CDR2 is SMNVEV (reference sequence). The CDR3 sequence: CASSPLGTGVKQPQHF. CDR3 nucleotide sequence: TGTGCCAGCAGCCCCCTGGGGACAGGGGTTAAGCAGCCCCAGCATTTT.

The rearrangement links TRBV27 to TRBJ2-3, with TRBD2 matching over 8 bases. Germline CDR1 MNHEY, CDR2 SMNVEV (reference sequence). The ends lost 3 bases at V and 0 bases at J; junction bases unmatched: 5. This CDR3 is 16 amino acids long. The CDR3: CASSFRSGRSTDTQYF. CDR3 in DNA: TGTGCCAGCAGTTTTCGAAGCGGGAGAAGCACAGATACGCAGTATTTT.

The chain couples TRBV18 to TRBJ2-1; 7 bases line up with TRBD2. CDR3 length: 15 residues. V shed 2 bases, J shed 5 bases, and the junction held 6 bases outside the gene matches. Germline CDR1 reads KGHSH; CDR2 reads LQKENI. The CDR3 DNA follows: TGTGCCAGCTCACCATACGGGGGGAGCGACAATGAGCAGTTCTTC. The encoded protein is CASSPYGGSDNEQFF.

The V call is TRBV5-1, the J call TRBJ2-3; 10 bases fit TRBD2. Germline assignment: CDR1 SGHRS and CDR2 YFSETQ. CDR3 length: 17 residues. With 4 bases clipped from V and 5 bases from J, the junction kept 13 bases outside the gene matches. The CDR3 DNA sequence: TGCGCCAGCAGCACCCGACTAGCGGGCCCTACGGGAGATACGCAGTATTTT. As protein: CASSTRLAGPTGDTQYF.

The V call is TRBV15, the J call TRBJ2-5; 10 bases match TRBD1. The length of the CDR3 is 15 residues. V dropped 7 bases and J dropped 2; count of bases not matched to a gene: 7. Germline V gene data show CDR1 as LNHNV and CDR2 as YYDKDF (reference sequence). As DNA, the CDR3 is TGTGCCACCATCCCGACAGGGGGCACTCAAGAGACCCAGTACTTC. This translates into CATIPTGGTQETQYF.

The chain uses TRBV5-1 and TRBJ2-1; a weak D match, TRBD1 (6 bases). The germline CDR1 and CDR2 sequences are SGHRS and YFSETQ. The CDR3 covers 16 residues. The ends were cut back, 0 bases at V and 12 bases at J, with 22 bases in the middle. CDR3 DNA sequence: TGCGCCAGCAGCTTGGCTGGCACTGGGGGCGGGCGTGGGCAGTTCTTC. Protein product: CASSLAGTGGGRGQFF.

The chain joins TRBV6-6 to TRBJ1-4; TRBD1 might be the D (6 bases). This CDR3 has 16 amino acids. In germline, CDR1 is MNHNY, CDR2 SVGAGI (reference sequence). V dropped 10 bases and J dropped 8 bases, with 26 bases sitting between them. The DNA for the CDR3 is TGTGCCACGAGCGAGGGGGGGATAGGCGCATGGGAAAAACTGTTTTTT. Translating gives CATSEGGIGAWEKLFF.